This T cell receptor (beta chain) was obtained from a study of CD8+CD57+ T cells in acquired aplastic anemia. General observations from the study: A lower diversity was found for CD8+CD57+ cells than for total CD4+ and CD8+ pools in patients.

For sequencing, patients were chosen who had shown expansion of CD8+CD57+ cells by flow cytometry. From germline, CDR1 is DFQATT and CDR2 SNEGSKA (reference sequence). The CDR3 is 16 amino acids. Trimming removed 1 base from V and 2 bases from J; junction bases left unmatched: 7. TCR beta VDJ and CDR3 profiles were obtained from a genomic DNA template. TCRdb reanalysed the reads using MiXCR and keeps one entry per CDR3 protein. This table has about 20,000 distinct CDR3 sequences, about two fifths appearing once. This clonotype came up many times. The antigen remains unidentified. The specimen was CD8+CD57+ T cells sorted from PBMCs. Subset denoted: bead-enriched CD8+CD57+ effector memory T cells from SAA patients. This sequence was found in a human donor with aplastic anemia. V gene TRBV20-1 combines with J gene TRBJ2-3; 9 bases agree with TRBD2. For the CDR3, the DNA is TGCAGTGCTAGAGGTACCCTAGCGGGGTACACAGATACGCAGTATTTT. This encodes CSARGTLAGYTDTQYF.